The 2 T cell receptor beta chains given below trace back to one sample, sequenced in a study of early T cells in non-severe SARS-CoV-2 infection. TCRdb reprocessed the 5' RACE reads via MiXCR and lists one record per CDR3 protein. The sample includes about 71,000 distinct CDR3 sequences, roughly an eighth seen only once; the top ten take 2.7%. Sequenced material: whole blood, taken at baseline. The receptors come from an adult who was a healthcare worker with PCR-confirmed SARS-CoV-2 infection or an uninfected control (not recorded which).

The V gene is TRBV12-3 or TRBV12-4, the J gene TRBJ2-2, with a tentative D call TRBD1 (7 bases). This CDR3 comprises 14 residues. V was clipped by 8 bases and J by 1 base, with 11 bases between them. This chain's CDR3 is CASQGGLNTGELFF. In DNA form, the CDR3 reads TGTGCCAGCCAGGGGGGATTGAACACCGGGGAGCTGTTTTTT.

There are a few counts of this clonotype. The rearrangement uses TRBV10-3 and TRBJ2-3; possibly TRBD2 for D (5 bases). Trimming took off 3 bases at V and 4 bases at J, with 11 bases between the two ends. The CDR3 extends over 14 amino acids. Germline V lookup: CDR1 ENHRY, CDR2 SYGVKD. CDR3 loop: CAISDHGVSDTQYF. For the CDR3, the DNA is TGTGCCATCAGTGACCACGGGGTATCAGATACGCAGTATTTT.